Following are 17 T cell receptor beta chains from one sample sequenced in a study of early T cells in non-severe SARS-CoV-2 infection. MiXCR, run by TCRdb on the 5' RACE reads, gives a single entry per CDR3 protein. The sample holds tens of thousands of distinct CDR3 sequences; approximately 13% are singletons and the top ten take about 8.6%. Sequencing was carried out using whole blood. The receptors were sampled from an adult who was a healthcare worker with PCR-confirmed SARS-CoV-2 infection or an uninfected control (not recorded which).

This chain uses TRBV29-1 with TRBJ1-4; D call uncertain. Germline V gives CDR1 SQVTM, CDR2 ANQGSEA. The CDR3 spans 10 residues. V was clipped by 5 bases and J by 6 bases, with 4 bases between them. The CDR3 reads CSVLDEKLFF. CDR3 sequence (DNA): TGCAGCGTTTTAGATGAAAAACTGTTTTTT.

V gene TRBV3-1 combines with J gene TRBJ2-3, with D perhaps matching TRBD2 (5 bases). The CDR3 is made up of 13 amino acids. V shed 6 bases and J shed 2 bases, with 9 bases lying between them. CDR1 and CDR2 from the germline V gene are LGHDT and YNNKEL (reference sequence). The CDR3 region is CASSMEDTDTQYF. The CDR3 DNA reads TGTGCCAGCAGTATGGAGGACACAGATACGCAGTATTTT.

The rearrangement uses TRBV9 and TRBJ2-1; D possibly matches TRBD1 or TRBD2 (5 bases each). The CDR3 sequence is 17 residues long. V was clipped by 0 bases and J by 9 bases, with 22 bases between them. The germline V gene encodes CDR1 SGDLS and CDR2 YYNGEE. The CDR3 region is CASSVDIDFRGAGEQFF. Here the CDR3 DNA reads TGTGCCAGCAGCGTAGATATTGATTTTCGAGGGGCCGGTGAGCAGTTCTTC.

The chain recombines TRBV7-2 with TRBJ1-5; no definite D call. V lost 1 base to trimming and J lost 1 base, with 8 bases between them. Germline assignment: CDR1 SGHTA and CDR2 FQGNSA. The CDR3 totals 15 residues. CDR3 sequence (DNA): TGTGCCAGCAGCTTAGGGGGAGGGAGCAATCAGCCCCAGCATTTT. Translating it yields CASSLGGGSNQPQHF. The full variable domain, rest sourced from reference TRBV7-2 and TRBJ1-5, is GAGVSQSPSNKVTEKGKDVELRCDPISGHTALYWYRQSLGQGLEFLIYFQGNSAPDKSGLPSDRFSAERTGGSVSTLTIQRTQQEDSAVYLCASSLGGGSNQPQHFGDGTRLSIL.

At least ten counts were recorded for this clonotype. The chain recombines TRBV6-1 with TRBJ2-2; D possibly corresponds to TRBD1 (6 bases). CDR1 and CDR2 from the germline V gene are MNHNS and SASEGT. Trimming removed 2 bases from V and 1 base from J, with 11 bases in between. This CDR3 is built from 16 residues. The CDR3 region has the DNA TGTGCCAGCAGTGAACGTGTACAGGGGAACACCGGGGAGCTGTTTTTT. Protein product: CASSERVQGNTGELFF.

This clonotype was detected only a few times. The rearrangement links TRBV25-1 to TRBJ1-2, with D hard to call. Per germline, CDR1 MGHDK and CDR2 SYGVNS. The CDR3 covers 15 residues. V was cut by 4 bases and J by 0 bases, with 12 bases left in between. The CDR3 DNA sequence: TGTGCCAGCAGTGGGTTCCGGGGTACTAACTATGGCTACACCTTC. Amino acids: CASSGFRGTNYGYTF.

This clonotype occurred many times. The rearrangement links TRBV28 to TRBJ1-4; the match to TRBD1 covers 7 bases. The junction had 5 bases not matched to a gene; V was cut back by 5 bases and J by 5 bases. The CDR3 totals 14 residues. Germline V lookup: CDR1 MDHEN, CDR2 SYDVKM. The DNA for the CDR3 is TGTGCCAGCAGTATAAACAGGGGAAATGAAAAACTGTTTTTT. This gives the protein CASSINRGNEKLFF.

This clonotype appeared many times. V gene TRBV29-1 combines with J gene TRBJ2-7; maybe TRBD1 (5 bases). Per the germline V gene, CDR1 is SQVTM and CDR2 is ANQGSEA. Between the trimmed V and J ends, which lost 7 bases and 1 base, there was a span of 14 bases. The CDR3 is 13 amino acids. The CDR3 loop is CSATGRASYEQYF. The CDR3 DNA reads as TGCAGCGCTACAGGCCGAGCGTCCTACGAGCAGTACTTC.

The CDR3, as DNA: TGTGCCAGCAACGCGGACAGGGGCAAAAACATTCAGTACTTC. Its translation: CASNADRGKNIQYF. The J gene is TRBJ2-4, the V gene TRBV6-6; 9 bases match TRBD1. The CDR3 is 14 amino acids. V dropped 7 bases and J dropped 3; count of bases not matched to a gene: 4. CDR1 is MNHNY, CDR2 SVGAGI, per germline (reference sequence).

This chain joins TRBV7-2 and TRBJ2-2, with D maybe TRBD2 (6 bases). The CDR3 is 14 residues long. Germline V CDR1 and CDR2: SGHTA, FQGNSA. The V gene lost 6 bases and the J gene lost 4 bases, with 12 bases spanning the gap. CDR3 region: CASRLASFTGELFF. The CDR3 coding sequence is TGTGCCAGCAGGCTAGCGAGCTTCACCGGGGAGCTGTTTTTT. The whole variable domain, remainder taken from reference TRBV7-2 and TRBJ2-2, is GAGVSQSPSNKVTEKGKDVELRCDPISGHTALYWYRQSLGQGLEFLIYFQGNSAPDKSGLPSDRFSAERTGGSVSTLTIQRTQQEDSAVYLCASRLASFTGELFFGEGSRLTVL.

The gene calls are TRBV11-1 and TRBJ2-3; 9 nucleotides match TRBD2. The CDR3 length is 15 residues. V lost 2 bases and J lost 2; bases outside the gene matches: 2. CDR1 is SGHAT, CDR2 FQDESV, per germline (reference sequence). CDR3 DNA sequence: TGTGCCAGCAGCTTACTAGCGGGGAACACAGATACGCAGTATTTT. Encoded protein: CASSLLAGNTDTQYF.

This clonotype was observed many times. This chain connects TRBV4-1 to TRBJ2-1; D may be TRBD1 or TRBD2 (5 bases each). The CDR3 length is 19 residues. Trimming cost V 3 bases and J 1 base, with 22 bases left between them. Germline lookup yields CDR1 MGHRA and CDR2 YSYEKL. CDR3 residues: CASSQRTGRGWGSYNEQFF. CDR3 nucleotides: TGCGCCAGCAGCCAGCGAACGGGCCGGGGATGGGGGTCCTACAATGAGCAGTTCTTC.

This clonotype occurred a few times. V and J are TRBV20-1 and TRBJ1-5; D is undetermined. CDR1 and CDR2 (germline): DFQATT, SNEGSKA (reference sequence). The ends were cut back, 6 bases at V and 7 bases at J, with 13 bases in the middle. This CDR3 has 12 amino acids. The CDR3 bases are TGCAGTGCCACATCTGGTGGACAGCCCCAGCATTTT. Protein sequence: CSATSGGQPQHF.

The chain carries TRBV29-1 and TRBJ2-5; 9 bases line up with TRBD1. Germline V gives CDR1 SQVTM, CDR2 ANQGSEA. J lost 2 bases, V lost 7 bases, and 8 bases had no gene match. The CDR3 has 14 residues. CDR3 in amino acids: CSASRDRAQETQYF. The CDR3 DNA reads as TGCAGCGCCTCCCGGGACAGGGCACAAGAGACCCAGTACTTC.

This clonotype was counted many times. This rearrangement joins TRBV20-1 to TRBJ2-3, with a possible D match to TRBD2 (5 bases). V was clipped by 3 bases and J by 2 bases, with 12 bases between them. This CDR3 comprises 14 residues. The germline V gene encodes CDR1 DFQATT and CDR2 SNEGSKA (reference sequence). CDR3: CSARSVAHTDTQYF. CDR3 bases: TGCAGTGCTAGGTCGGTAGCGCACACAGATACGCAGTATTTT.

This chain joins TRBV6-2 or TRBV6-3 and TRBJ2-1; D not resolved. The ends were cut back, 0 bases at V and 7 bases at J, with 7 bases in the middle. This CDR3 contains 13 residues. Germline CDR1 and CDR2: MNHEY and SVGEGT. The CDR3 DNA reads TGTGCCAGCAGTTACTCTCCATTGAATGAGCAGTTCTTC. This encodes CASSYSPLNEQFF.

This clonotype was seen a few times. The chain recombines TRBV6-5 with TRBJ1-6, with D uncertain. The CDR3 has 17 residues. The V gene's germline CDR1 is MNHEY and CDR2 SVGAGI. The V end lost 6 bases, the J end lost 0 bases, and 15 bases lay between the germline ends. Here the CDR3 DNA reads TGTGCCAGCAGCATCGGACGGTTTAGCTCCTATAATTCACCCCTCCACTTT. Its protein product is CASSIGRFSSYNSPLHF.